The 27 T cell receptor beta chains given below trace back to one sample, sequenced in a study of T cells in Graves' hyperthyroidism and ophthalmopathy. Amplified regions were TCR beta CDR3 sequences from RNA transcripts. The HTBI primer set served for first-round RT-PCR of the TCR CDR3. TCRdb processed the multiplex PCR reads anew with MiXCR; each CDR3 protein has one entry. The data show more than 550,000 distinct CDR3 sequences, with around 20% seen just once and 16% held by the top ten. Sequencing was done on a sample of blood. The source is a woman aged 45-60 years with Graves' hyperthyroidism that later progressed to Graves' ophthalmopathy.

The rearrangement links TRBV19 to TRBJ2-1, with unresolved D. V was pared by 5 bases and J by 0 bases, with 11 bases between. CDR3 length equals 15 residues. Germline V gene data show CDR1 as LNHDA and CDR2 as SQIVND (reference sequence). Written as DNA, the CDR3 is TGTGCCAGTAGTTCTCGACAAAGCTCCTACAATGAGCAGTTCTTC. This codes for CASSSRQSSYNEQFF.

V usage is TRBV4-1 and J usage is TRBJ1-1; D might be TRBD1 (5 bases). The CDR3 loop spans 14 amino acids. The V gene lost 3 bases and the J gene lost 5 bases, with 13 bases spanning the gap. In germline, CDR1 is MGHRA, CDR2 YSYEKL. CDR3 nucleotide sequence: TGCGCCAGCAGCCATCGGGGGTGGGATACTGAAGCTTTCTTT. It yields the protein CASSHRGWDTEAFF.

The chain links TRBV6-1 to TRBJ2-3, with TRBD2 matching over 12 bases. After removal of 7 bases from V and 0 bases from J, the junction contained 11 bases not matched to a gene. This CDR3 has 18 residues. Germline V gene sequence: CDR1 MNHNS, CDR2 SASEGT. CDR3 region: CASKALAGGPISTDTQYF. For the CDR3, the DNA is TGTGCCAGCAAGGCACTAGCGGGGGGACCCATAAGCACAGATACGCAGTATTTT.

The table lists this clonotype with a few counts. The CDR3 is CASHTEPNSPLHF. The CDR3 DNA follows: TGTGCCAGCCACACCGAACCTAATTCACCCCTCCACTTT. This chain uses TRBV6-1 with TRBJ1-6; the D is unclear. CDR3 length: 13 residues. Looked up from germline, CDR1 is MNHNS and CDR2 is SASEGT. Trimming took 8 bases from V and 6 from J, leaving 11 bases between them.

V is TRBV15 and J is TRBJ2-2; the D is unclear. The CDR3 runs 15 residues. Looked up from germline, CDR1 is LNHNV and CDR2 is YYDKDF (reference sequence). V lost 0 bases to trimming and J lost 6 bases, with 11 bases between them. This CDR3 is CATSRDLSMAGELFF. The DNA for the CDR3 is TGTGCCACCAGCAGAGATCTCTCGATGGCCGGGGAGCTGTTTTTT.

This clonotype was seen only once. V usage is TRBV4-1 and J usage is TRBJ2-7, with D perhaps matching TRBD1 (6 bases). Germline CDR1 reads MGHRA; CDR2 reads YSYEKL. The CDR3 contains 15 residues. V shed 2 bases and J shed 0 bases, with 11 bases lying between them. CDR3 in amino acids: CASSQYTGSSYEQYF. The CDR3 nucleotides read TGCGCCAGCAGCCAATATACAGGGAGCTCCTACGAGCAGTACTTC.

This clonotype was counted a few times. The CDR3 region is CASRGGSNYGYTF. The CDR3 nucleotides are TGTGCCAGCAGGGGGGGATCTAACTATGGCTACACCTTC. The chain combines TRBV27 with TRBJ1-2, with D perhaps TRBD1 (5 bases). Germline V gene lookup returns CDR1 MNHEY and CDR2 SMNVEV (reference sequence). Trimming shortened V by 6 bases and J by 0 bases, and 8 bases separated the two germline ends. This CDR3 is 13 amino acids long.

Concerning this clonotype itself: One end of the junction varies from germline; a read error may be responsible. The chain has TRBV29-1 and TRBJ1-1; D ambiguous. CDR1 is SQVTM and CDR2 is ANQGSEA in the germline V gene. There are 13 residues in the CDR3. The CDR3 bases are TGCAGCGTTGAAGATATGACGAACACTGAAGCTTCCTTT. Translating it yields CSVEDMTNTEASF.

Ten or more counts support this clonotype. The J gene is TRBJ2-1, the V gene TRBV7-2; perhaps TRBD2 as D (7 bases). This CDR3 is 15 amino acids long. Trimming left V 3 bases short and J 3 bases short, with 12 bases between. CDR1 is SGHTA and CDR2 is FQGNSA in the germline V gene. CDR3: CASSFRGASYNEQFF. In nucleotides, the CDR3 is TGTGCCAGCAGCTTCCGGGGGGCGAGCTACAATGAGCAGTTCTTC.

The chain recombines TRBV7-9 with TRBJ1-2; unclear D gene. The ends were cut back, 5 bases at V and 8 bases at J, with 15 bases in the middle. The CDR3 spans 13 residues. Looked up from germline, CDR1 is SEHNR and CDR2 is FQNEAQ (reference sequence). The CDR3 DNA reads TGTGCCAGCAGCGTCGGGCAAATTTGGGGCTACACCTTC. As protein: CASSVGQIWGYTF.

The chain's CDR3 is CASSRGIGGYTF. The CDR3 DNA reads TGTGCCAGCAGTAGGGGGATAGGCGGCTACACCTTC. The chain has TRBV25-1 and TRBJ1-2; possibly TRBD1 for D (6 bases). The CDR3 has 12 residues. Looked up from germline, CDR1 is MGHDK and CDR2 is SYGVNS. The V gene lost 5 bases and the J gene lost 8 bases, with 12 bases spanning the gap.

This clonotype was found a few times. The rearrangement uses TRBV20-1 and TRBJ1-6, with unresolved D. CDR3 length: 13 amino acids. Germline V gene lookup returns CDR1 DFQATT and CDR2 SNEGSKA (reference sequence). V lost 4 bases to trimming and J lost 4 bases, with 8 bases between them. CDR3 sequence: CSATNPYNSPLHF. The CDR3, as DNA: TGCAGTGCTACTAATCCTTATAATTCACCCCTCCACTTT.

The V gene is TRBV19, the J gene TRBJ1-5; D is unresolved. The CDR3 runs to 16 residues. From germline, CDR1 is LNHDA and CDR2 SQIVND (reference sequence). Between the trimmed V and J ends, which lost 3 bases and 0 bases, there was a span of 12 bases. CDR3 in amino acids: CASSMGLRYSNQPQHF. In DNA form, the CDR3 reads TGTGCCAGTAGTATGGGCTTACGGTATAGCAATCAGCCCCAGCATTTT.

This clonotype was observed at least ten times. J is TRBJ2-3 and V is TRBV12-3 or TRBV12-4; D is ambiguous. Trimming took 8 bases from V and 4 from J, leaving 19 bases between them. The CDR3 is made up of 15 amino acids. The CDR3 region has the DNA TGTGCCAGCGGCGAACAAGTCAGGTTATCAGATACGCAGTATTTT. Translating it yields CASGEQVRLSDTQYF.

V and J are TRBV7-3 and TRBJ2-3; no clear D. CDR3 length: 13 residues. From germline, CDR1 is SGHTA and CDR2 FQGTGA. Trimming shortened V by 8 bases and J by 4 bases, and 13 bases separated the two germline ends. CDR3 bases: TGTGCCAGCGATTCGACCTCTGCAGATACGCAGTATTTT. Translating it yields CASDSTSADTQYF.

This clonotype was observed at least ten times. V usage is TRBV27 and J usage is TRBJ1-1; 10 positions match TRBD1. Germline V gene lookup returns CDR1 MNHEY and CDR2 SMNVEV (reference sequence). The ends lost 7 bases at V and 7 bases at J; junction bases unmatched: 12. The CDR3 extends over 15 amino acids. The CDR3 nucleotides are TGTGCCAGCACATACTTCGGACAGGGGGGAGGTGAAGCTTTCTTT. Its translation: CASTYFGQGGGEAFF.

There are a few counts of this clonotype. The rearrangement links TRBV27 to TRBJ1-5; 8 bases fit TRBD1. Unmatched junction bases numbered 4, after V lost 3 bases and J lost 6 bases. The CDR3 is 14 residues long. Germline CDR1 is MNHEY and CDR2 is SMNVEV (reference sequence). CDR3 bases: TGTGCCAGCAGTTTGCAGGGGGCGGCTCAGCCCCAGCATTTT. Amino acid sequence: CASSLQGAAQPQHF.

This clonotype was detected ten times or more. The chain has TRBV7-3 and TRBJ1-1; weak D call: TRBD1 (6 bases). Germline values: CDR1 SGHTA, CDR2 FQGTGA. V shed 5 bases and J shed 4 bases, with 14 bases lying between them. The CDR3 contains 14 residues. CDR3 loop: CASSPPPQGTEAFF. CDR3 bases: TGTGCCAGCAGCCCCCCCCCACAGGGCACTGAAGCTTTCTTT.

The chain is built from TRBV20-1 and TRBJ2-7, with 7 bases identical to TRBD2. This CDR3 has 16 amino acids. In germline, CDR1 is DFQATT, CDR2 SNEGSKA (reference sequence). The trim removed 3 bases at V and 0 bases at J, leaving 11 bases unmatched. The CDR3, as DNA: TGCAGTGCTAGCTTTTTCGCGGGGGAAAGCTCCTACGAGCAGTACTTC. It translates to CSASFFAGESSYEQYF.

This clonotype was counted at least ten times. The chain uses TRBV2 and TRBJ2-4, with TRBD2 matching 7 bases. The CDR3 covers 15 residues. The junction had 9 bases not matched to a gene; V was cut back by 6 bases and J by 4 bases. The V gene's germline CDR1 is SNHLY and CDR2 FYNNEI. The CDR3 protein is CASSGGGTAKNIQYF. CDR3 bases: TGTGCCAGCAGCGGGGGAGGGACGGCGAAAAACATTCAGTACTTC. Looking up the rest from reference TRBV2 and TRBJ2-4 gives the full variable domain: EPEVTQTPSHQVTQMGQEVILRCVPISNHLYFYWYRQILGQKVEFLVSFYNNEISEKSEIFDDQFSVERPDGSNFTLKIRSTKLEDSAMYFCASSGGGTAKNIQYFGAGTRLSVL.

This clonotype was seen more than once but under ten times. The gene calls are TRBV6-1 and TRBJ1-3; D gene unclear. Germline CDR1 reads MNHNS; CDR2 reads SASEGT. V lost 4 bases to trimming and J lost 0 bases, with 10 bases between them. CDR3 length equals 15 residues. The CDR3 region is CASSGGLTSGNTIYF. CDR3 nucleotides: TGTGCCAGCAGTGGAGGACTGACCTCTGGAAACACCATATATTTT.

This clonotype was seen repeatedly, ten times or more. The J gene is TRBJ1-1, the V gene TRBV5-1; 7 bases agree with TRBD1. V was pared by 5 bases and J by 5 bases, with 6 bases of the junction left unmatched. Germline V gives CDR1 SGHRS, CDR2 YFSETQ. The CDR3 length is 13 residues. For the CDR3, the DNA is TGCGCCAGCAGTTGGGACAGCGGAACTGAAGCTTTCTTT. Translating it yields CASSWDSGTEAFF.

The count of this clonotype is one. This sequence may be a read error, since a much larger clone differs from it by one base. CDR3 region: CASSPTGVGMNTEAFF. For the CDR3, the DNA is TGTGCCAGCAGCCCAACAGGGGTGGGAATGAACACTGAAGCTTTCTTT. The chain couples TRBV5-4 to TRBJ1-1; 7 bases align to TRBD1. V was clipped by 4 bases and J by 0 bases; unmatched bases: 9. Germline V lookup: CDR1 SGHNT, CDR2 YYREEE (reference sequence). CDR3 length: 16 amino acids.

Remarks on this clonotype: The junction does not match germline at one end; this may be a read error. The chain combines TRBV7-3 with TRBJ2-5, with 10 bases matching TRBD2. CDR1 and CDR2 from the germline V gene are SGHTA and FQGTGA. The CDR3 sequence is 18 residues long. This CDR3 reads CDSSLLGGSGGSGETQYF. The DNA for the CDR3 is TGTGACAGCAGCTTACTCGGTGGTAGCGGGGGGAGCGGAGAGACCCAGTACTTC.

This clonotype was counted only a few times. This rearrangement joins TRBV10-3 to TRBJ2-7, with D unclear. CDR1 and CDR2 (germline): ENHRY, SYGVKD. There are 14 residues in the CDR3. Trimming removed 6 bases from V and 5 bases from J, with 17 bases in between. For the CDR3, the DNA is TGTGCCATCAGGGCCCTCCTGGGGAACCACGAGCAGTACTTC. It translates to CAIRALLGNHEQYF.

This clonotype occurred many times. The chain joins TRBV10-3 to TRBJ1-1; the D gene is possibly TRBD1 (5 bases). Germline CDR1 is ENHRY and CDR2 is SYGVKD. The germline V and J ends were trimmed by 0 bases and 6 bases, with 11 bases remaining between them. The CDR3 contains 14 residues. The CDR3 protein is CAISESVREPEAFF. CDR3 nucleotide sequence: TGTGCCATCAGTGAGTCAGTCAGGGAACCTGAAGCTTTCTTT.

V is TRBV6-1 and J is TRBJ1-2, with 10 bases fitting TRBD1. The V gene's germline CDR1 is MNHNS and CDR2 SASEGT. The CDR3 is 16 residues long. V shed 6 bases, J shed 4 bases, and the junction held 11 bases outside the gene matches. This chain's CDR3 is CASSLGQGGDGYGYTF. The CDR3 DNA is TGTGCCAGCAGCCTCGGACAGGGGGGAGATGGCTATGGCTACACCTTC.